Listed below are T cell receptor beta chains from one sample, sequenced in a study of T-cell reconstitution after alpha-beta-depleted transplantation in children. Each CDR3 protein is one row after TCRdb ran MiXCR on the PCR reads. The profile shows hundreds of thousands of distinct CDR3 sequences, around 16% of them singletons. Sequenced material: PBMCs from the stem cell graft donor, taken from the stem cell graft. The receptors shown here come from a human donor who donated a stem cell graft to a child with acute myeloid leukemia. Both conserved end residues are part of each CDR3. D genes are given only for firm matches. Rows give clone size only sometimes, using once, few, many, or a class for an expanded clone.

size	V	D	length	J	CDR3	DNA
many	TRBV7-3	NA	15	TRBJ2-1	CASSLTRDPRNEQFF	TGTGCCAGCAGCTTAACTAGGGACCCGAGGAATGAGCAGTTCTTC
few	TRBV10-3	NA	15	TRBJ1-5	CAISEGGGLYQPQHF	TGTGCCATCAGTGAGGGCGGGGGCCTCTATCAGCCCCAGCATTTT
many	TRBV5-1	NA	14	TRBJ2-1	CASSRDTQINEQFF	TGCGCCAGCAGCCGGGACACCCAAATCAATGAGCAGTTCTTC
many	TRBV5-5	NA	14	TRBJ1-4	CASSQDTLKEKLFF	TGTGCCAGCAGCCAGGACACGCTTAAAGAAAAACTGTTTTTT
many	TRBV20-1	TRBD1	10	TRBJ1-1	CSALPGGAFF	TGCAGTGCCCTCCCAGGGGGTGCTTTCTTT
many	TRBV5-1	NA	17	TRBJ2-1	CASSPEGRVVENNEQFF	TGCGCCAGCAGCCCCGAAGGACGGGTCGTAGAGAACAATGAGCAGTTCTTC
few	TRBV5-6	NA	16	TRBJ2-1	CASSLLPGSSYNEQFF	TGTGCCAGCAGCTTGTTGCCGGGGTCATCCTACAATGAGCAGTTCTTC
once	TRBV9	NA	15	TRBJ2-5	CASSPTYGIQETQYF	TGTGCCAGCAGCCCGACCTACGGGATCCAAGAGACCCAGTACTTC
many	TRBV20-1	TRBD2	14	TRBJ2-7	CSAAGSGGAISQYF	TGCAGTGCCGCTGGTAGCGGGGGGGCAATCTCGCAGTACTTC
many	TRBV20-1	NA	13	TRBJ2-3	CSAKGDSTDTQYF	TGCAGTGCAAAGGGGGACAGCACAGATACGCAGTATTTT
many	TRBV20-1	TRBD2	15	TRBJ2-1	CSARGLAGVCNEQFF	TGCAGTGCTAGAGGGCTAGCGGGGGTATGCAATGAGCAGTTCTTC
NA	TRBV12-3/TRBV12-4	NA	18	TRBJ2-6	CDSSLFRQGTSGANVLTF	TGTGACAGCAGTTTATTCAGGCAGGGAACCTCTGGGGCCAACGTCCTGACTTTC
NA	TRBV24-1	TRBD2	18	TRBJ2-3	CATSDSSRLAESTDTQYF	TGTGCCACCAGTGATTCATCGAGACTAGCGGAAAGCACAGATACGCAGTATTTT
NA	TRBV10-3	TRBD1	15	TRBJ2-5	CAIKQQGALQETQYF	TGTGCCATCAAACAACAGGGGGCCCTCCAAGAGACCCAGTACTTC
NA	TRBV7-3	TRBD2	15	TRBJ2-3	CASSPGDYSTDTQYF	TGTGCCAGCAGCCCGGGGGACTACTCCACAGATACGCAGTATTTT
NA	TRBV7-1	NA	22	TRBJ2-7	CASSSTTPPTSSTSRRPYEQYF	NA
few	TRBV7-8	NA	14	TRBJ2-1	CASSPRPGSNEQFF	TGTGCCAGCAGTCCAAGACCGGGAAGCAATGAGCAGTTCTTC
NA	TRBV2	NA	14	TRBJ1-2	CASISGDTNYGYTF	TGTGCCAGCATCAGCGGAGACACTAACTATGGCTACACCTTC
NA	TRBV7-2	TRBD1	15	TRBJ1-1	CASSRQGFMNTEAFF	TGTGCCAGCAGCCGACAGGGGTTTATGAACACTGAAGCTTTCTTT
NA	TRBV5-1	NA	12	TRBJ2-3	CASTPEVDTQYF	TGCGCCAGCACCCCCGAGGTGGATACGCAGTATTTT
many	TRBV4-3	NA	15	TRBJ2-2	CASSQDQVLTGELFF	TGCGCCAGCAGCCAAGATCAGGTTCTGACCGGGGAGCTGTTTTTT
NA	TRBV24-1	NA	18	TRBJ2-2	CATSPEPGTPLNTGELFF	TGTGCCACCAGCCCCGAGCCCGGGACTCCTTTGAACACCGGGGAGCTGTTTTTT
many	TRBV29-1	NA	13	TRBJ2-1	CSHTGLDYNEQFF	TGCAGCCACACCGGGCTAGACTACAATGAGCAGTTCTTC
many	TRBV6-1	NA	13	TRBJ1-2	CASSAPPEYGYTF	TGTGCCAGCAGCGCGCCCCCCGAATATGGCTACACCTTC
many	TRBV5-1	NA	16	TRBJ2-3	CASSWAGPVSTDTQYF	TGCGCCAGCAGCTGGGCGGGACCGGTTAGCACAGATACGCAGTATTTT
NA	TRBV3-1	NA	13	TRBJ1-5	CASSQDLGQPQHF	TGTGCCAGCAGCCAAGATTTAGGTCAGCCCCAGCATTTT
NA	TRBV6-1	NA	16	TRBJ1-4	CASSESGPGNHEKLFF	TGTGCCAGCAGTGAGTCAGGCCCCGGGAATCATGAAAAACTGTTTTTT
many	TRBV12-3/TRBV12-4	TRBD1	14	TRBJ2-7	CASSSPGQPYEQYF	TGTGCCAGCAGTTCCCCGGGACAGCCCTACGAGCAGTACTTC